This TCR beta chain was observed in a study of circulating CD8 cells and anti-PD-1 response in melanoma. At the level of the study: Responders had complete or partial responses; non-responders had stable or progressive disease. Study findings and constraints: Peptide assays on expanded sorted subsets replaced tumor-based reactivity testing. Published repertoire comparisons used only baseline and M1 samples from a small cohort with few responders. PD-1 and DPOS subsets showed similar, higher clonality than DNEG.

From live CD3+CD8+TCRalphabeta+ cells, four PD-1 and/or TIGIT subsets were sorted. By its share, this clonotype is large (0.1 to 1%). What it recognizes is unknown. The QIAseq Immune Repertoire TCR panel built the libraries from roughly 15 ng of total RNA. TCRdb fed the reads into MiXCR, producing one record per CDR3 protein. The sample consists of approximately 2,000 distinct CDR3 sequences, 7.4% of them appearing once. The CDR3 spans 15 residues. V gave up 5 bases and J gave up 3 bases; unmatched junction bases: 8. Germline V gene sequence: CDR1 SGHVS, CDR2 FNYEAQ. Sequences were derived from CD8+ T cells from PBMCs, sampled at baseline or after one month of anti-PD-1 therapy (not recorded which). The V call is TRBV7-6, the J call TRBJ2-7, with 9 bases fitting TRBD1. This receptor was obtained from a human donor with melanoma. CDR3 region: CASSPERTGDYEQYF. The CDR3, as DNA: TGTGCCAGCAGCCCCGAAAGGACAGGGGACTACGAGCAGTACTTC. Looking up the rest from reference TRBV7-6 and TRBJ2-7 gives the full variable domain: GAGVSQSPRYKVTKRGQDVALRCDPISGHVSLYWYRQALGQGPEFLTYFNYEAQQDKSGLPNDRFSAERPEGSISTLTIQRTEQRDSAMYRCASSPERTGDYEQYFGPGTRLTVT.